This T cell receptor (beta chain) came from a study of identical twins. The CDR3 is 16 residues long. V shed 3 bases and J 7 bases; nucleotides not matched to a gene: 15. Germline V gene lookup returns CDR1 MNHEY and CDR2 SMNVEV (reference sequence). Many counts were recorded for this clonotype. The antigen is undetermined. Points from the study as a whole: Cord blood's abundant beta clonotypes had fewer insertions, unlike memory repertoires. For out-of-frame beta sequences, excess twin sharing was weaker.

A universal primer site was created by template switching, with the cDNA bearing unique molecular identifiers. MiXCR, run by TCRdb on the 5' RACE reads, gives a single entry per CDR3 protein. This sample yields roughly 150,000 distinct CDR3 sequences, of which around 3.4% are seen a single time; roughly 8% belongs to the top ten. The rearrangement joins TRBV27 to TRBJ2-7; 7 bases match TRBD1. Specimen: memory T cells sorted from blood. The receptor was derived from a man aged 18-30 years in good health. The CDR3 nucleotides read TGTGCCAGCAGTTTTACCCGGGGTAAGGGGGCGCGGGAGCAGTACTTC. As protein: CASSFTRGKGAREQYF.